These 11 T cell receptor beta chains originate from one sample sequenced in a study of cytomegalovirus exposure and HLA in healthy donors. 60 Vbeta and 13 Jbeta primers were used in PCR. Here immunoSEQ multiplex PCR was the method, and the copy in TCRdb shows in-frame clones only, minus some. The sample holds fewer than 150,000 clones, around 76% seen once. Sequencing used PBMCs. The receptors derive from a male donor in good health and CMV-seronegative.

CDR3 region: CASSFGRELTGELFF. The CDR3 DNA reads TGCGCCAGCAGCTTCGGTAGAGAACTCACCGGGGAGCTGTTTTTT. The chain joins TRBV5-1 to TRBJ2-2; D remains ambiguous. V lost 2 bases, J lost 4 bases, and 12 bases lay in between. CDR3 length: 15 residues. The germline CDR1 and CDR2 sequences are SGHRS and YFSETQ.

V usage is TRBV27 and J usage is TRBJ2-7, with 7 bases fitting TRBD1. CDR3 length equals 15 residues. The germline CDR1 and CDR2 sequences are MNHEY and SMNVEV (reference sequence). V was pared by 5 bases and J by 0 bases, with 7 bases of the junction left unmatched. This CDR3 reads CASSQDRIFSYEQYF. DNA of the CDR3: TGTGCCAGCAGTCAGGACAGGATCTTCTCCTACGAGCAGTACTTC.

The chain uses TRBV5-4 and TRBJ2-3; 10 bases are a match to TRBD2. The CDR3 sequence is 14 residues long. The germline CDR1 and CDR2 sequences are SGHNT and YYREEE (reference sequence). V was clipped by 3 bases and J by 3 bases; unmatched bases: 1. CDR3 DNA: TGTGCCAGCAGCTCTAGCGGGAGTACAGATACGCAGTATTTT. Translated, it gives CASSSSGSTDTQYF. The full variable domain, rest sourced from reference TRBV5-4 and TRBJ2-3, is ETGVTQSPTHLIKTRGQQVTLRCSSQSGHNTVSWYQQALGQGPQFIFQYYREEENGRGNFPPRFSGLQFPNYSSELNVNALELDDSALYLCASSSSGSTDTQYFGPGTRLTVL.

The chain is built from TRBV9 and TRBJ2-7, with D uncertain. Germline CDR1 reads SGDLS; CDR2 reads YYNGEE. Trimming removed 3 bases from V and 8 bases from J, with 15 bases in between. The CDR3 has 13 residues. The DNA for the CDR3 is TGTGCCAGCAGCGCAAATTACAGATCCCAGCAGTACTTC. The encoded protein is CASSANYRSQQYF.

V and J are TRBV29-1 and TRBJ2-7, with D perhaps TRBD1 (5 bases). Trimming took off 6 bases at V and 3 bases at J, with 15 bases between the two ends. The CDR3 sequence is 13 residues long. Germline V lookup: CDR1 SQVTM, CDR2 ANQGSEA. The CDR3 bases are TGCAGCGTCGTTGGGGTAAGGGGCTACGAGCAGTACTTC. Translated, it gives CSVVGVRGYEQYF.

In its sample, this clone was seen once. The rearrangement uses TRBV6-5 and TRBJ1-2; 7 positions match TRBD1. Trimming removed 6 bases from V and 3 bases from J; junction bases left unmatched: 4. Germline V lookup: CDR1 MNHEY, CDR2 SVGAGI. The CDR3 is 13 amino acids. The CDR3, as DNA: TGTGCCAGCAGCGGGACAGACTACTATGGCTACACCTTC. Translated, it gives CASSGTDYYGYTF.

This chain connects TRBV11-3 to TRBJ1-1; 7 bases match TRBD1. V dropped 3 bases and J dropped 7; count of bases not matched to a gene: 2. Per the germline V gene, CDR1 is SGHNT and CDR2 is YENEEA. This CDR3 has 12 residues. The CDR3 nucleotides are TGTGCCAGCAGCTTCTACAGGGGTGAAGCTTTCTTT. Its protein is CASSFYRGEAFF.

This chain connects TRBV7-2 to TRBJ2-5; 10 bases align to TRBD2. Germline assignment: CDR1 SGHTA and CDR2 FQGNSA. Trimming cost V 5 bases and J 5 bases; bases outside gene matches: 8. The CDR3 spans 15 residues. The CDR3 loop reads CASSHRTSGLETQYF. The DNA of the CDR3 is TGTGCCAGCAGCCACCGGACTAGCGGTCTCGAGACCCAGTACTTC.

The chain carries TRBV25-1 and TRBJ2-7, with 9 bases matching TRBD2. CDR1 MGHDK and CDR2 SYGVNS come from the germline V gene. The ends lost 4 bases at V and 5 bases at J; junction bases unmatched: 12. The CDR3 runs 16 residues. This CDR3 is CASSGGVGGRADEQYF. The CDR3 coding sequence is TGTGCCAGCAGTGGGGGGGTTGGCGGGAGGGCCGACGAGCAGTACTTC.

With respect to this clone: At one end the junction does not follow the germline gene, possibly because of a read error. This chain links TRBV9 with TRBJ1-5; 7 bases are a match to TRBD1. This CDR3 is built from 15 residues. Germline CDR1 and CDR2: SGDLS and YYNGEE. The CDR3 DNA follows: TGTCCCAGCAGCCCGACAGGGTTTGGCAATCAGCCCCAGCATTTT. Translation: CPSSPTGFGNQPQHF.

This clone was counted only a few times. The DNA of the CDR3 is TGCGCCAGCAGCCAGGGGGACAGAACTAACTATGGCTACACCTTC. Amino acids: CASSQGDRTNYGYTF. The V and J genes are TRBV4-3 and TRBJ1-2, with 7 bases matching TRBD1. V was pared by 3 bases and J by 0 bases, with 4 bases of the junction left unmatched. Germline V gives CDR1 LGHNA, CDR2 YSLEER. The CDR3 loop spans 15 amino acids.